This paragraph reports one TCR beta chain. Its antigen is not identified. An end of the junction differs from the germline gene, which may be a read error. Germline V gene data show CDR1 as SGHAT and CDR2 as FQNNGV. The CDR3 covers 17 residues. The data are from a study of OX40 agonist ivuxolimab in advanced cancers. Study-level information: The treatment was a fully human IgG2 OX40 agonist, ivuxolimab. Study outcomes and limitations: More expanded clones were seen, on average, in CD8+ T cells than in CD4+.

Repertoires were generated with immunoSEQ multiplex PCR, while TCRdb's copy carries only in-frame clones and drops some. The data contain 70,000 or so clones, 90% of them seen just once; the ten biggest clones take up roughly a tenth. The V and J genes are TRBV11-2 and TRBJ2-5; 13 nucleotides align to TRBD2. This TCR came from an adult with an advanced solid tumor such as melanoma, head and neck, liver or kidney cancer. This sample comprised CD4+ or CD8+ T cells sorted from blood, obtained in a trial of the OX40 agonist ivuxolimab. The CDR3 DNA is TGTGCCAGCAGCCCCAGGACTAGCGGGAGATACCACGAGACCCAGTACTTC. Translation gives CASSPRTSGRYHETQYF.